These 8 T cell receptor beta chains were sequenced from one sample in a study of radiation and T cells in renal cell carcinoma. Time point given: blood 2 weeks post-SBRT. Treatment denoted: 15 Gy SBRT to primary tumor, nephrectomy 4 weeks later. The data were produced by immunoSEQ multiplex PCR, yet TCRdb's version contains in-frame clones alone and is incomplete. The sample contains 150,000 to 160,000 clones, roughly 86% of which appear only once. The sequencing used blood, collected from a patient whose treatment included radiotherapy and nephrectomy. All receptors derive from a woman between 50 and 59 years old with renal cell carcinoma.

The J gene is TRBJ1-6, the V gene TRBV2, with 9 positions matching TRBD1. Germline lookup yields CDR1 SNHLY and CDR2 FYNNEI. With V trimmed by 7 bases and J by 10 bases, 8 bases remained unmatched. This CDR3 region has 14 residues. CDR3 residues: CASTRDRVGSPLHF. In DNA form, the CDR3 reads TGTGCCAGCACCAGGGACAGGGTAGGCTCACCCCTCCACTTT.

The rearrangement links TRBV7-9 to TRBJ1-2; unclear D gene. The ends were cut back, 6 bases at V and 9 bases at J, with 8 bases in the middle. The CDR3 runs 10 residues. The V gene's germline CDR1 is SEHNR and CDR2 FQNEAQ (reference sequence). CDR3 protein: CASRIVRYTF. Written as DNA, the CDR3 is TGTGCCAGCAGGATTGTGCGCTACACCTTC.

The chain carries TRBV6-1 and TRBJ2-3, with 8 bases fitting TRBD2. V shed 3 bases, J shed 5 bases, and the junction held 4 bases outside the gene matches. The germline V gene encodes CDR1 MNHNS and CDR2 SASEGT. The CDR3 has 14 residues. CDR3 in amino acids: CASSERGVVDTQYF. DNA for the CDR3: TGTGCCAGCAGTGAGCGGGGGGTGGTAGATACGCAGTATTTT.

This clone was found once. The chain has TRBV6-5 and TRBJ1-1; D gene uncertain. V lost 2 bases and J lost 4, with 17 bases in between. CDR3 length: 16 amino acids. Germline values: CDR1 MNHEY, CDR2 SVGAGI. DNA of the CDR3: TGTGCCAGCAGTTACGGGAGCACAACAGTGGGCACTGAAGCTTTCTTT. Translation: CASSYGSTTVGTEAFF.

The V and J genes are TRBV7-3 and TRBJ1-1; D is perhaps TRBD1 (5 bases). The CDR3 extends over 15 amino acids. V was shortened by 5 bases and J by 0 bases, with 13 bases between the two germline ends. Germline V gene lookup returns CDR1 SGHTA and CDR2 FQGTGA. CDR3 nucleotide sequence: TGTGCCAGCAGCCCTAGGGGTCGAGTGAACACTGAAGCTTTCTTT. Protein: CASSPRGRVNTEAFF.

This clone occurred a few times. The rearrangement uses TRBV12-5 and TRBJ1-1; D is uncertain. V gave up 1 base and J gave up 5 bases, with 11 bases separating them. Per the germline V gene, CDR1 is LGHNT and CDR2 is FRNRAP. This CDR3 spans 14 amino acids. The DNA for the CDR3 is TGTGCTAGTGGTTTGGCCCTTTTGGGGACTGAAGCTTTCTTT. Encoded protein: CASGLALLGTEAFF.

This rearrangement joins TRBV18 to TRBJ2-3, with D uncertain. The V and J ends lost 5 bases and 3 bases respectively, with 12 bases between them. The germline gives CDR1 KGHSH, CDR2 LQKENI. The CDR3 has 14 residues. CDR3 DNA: TGTGCCAGCTCAACCCGTTCCGGGACAGATACGCAGTATTTT. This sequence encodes CASSTRSGTDTQYF. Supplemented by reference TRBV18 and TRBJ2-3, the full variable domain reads NAGVMQNPRHLVRRRGQEARLRCSPMKGHSHVYWYRQLPEEGLKFMVYLQKENIIDESGMPKERFSAEFPKEGPSILRIQQVVRGDSAAYFCASSTRSGTDTQYFGPGTRLTVL.

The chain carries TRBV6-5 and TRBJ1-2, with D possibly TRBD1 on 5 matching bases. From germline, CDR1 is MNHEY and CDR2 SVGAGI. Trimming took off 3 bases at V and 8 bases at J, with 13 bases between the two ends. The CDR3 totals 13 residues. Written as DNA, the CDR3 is TGTGCCAGCAGTTATCTGGGGGAGAGGGGCTACACCTTC. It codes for CASSYLGERGYTF.